The 25 T cell receptor beta chains in this list originate from one sample, sequenced in a study of shared clonotypes between healthy human individuals. Produced via immunoSEQ multiplex PCR; TCRdb's table is partial and in-frame only. The sample consists of approximately 500,000 clones, 79% of them appearing once. Sequencing was done on a sample of PBMCs. These receptors came from a woman between 40 and 50 years old in good health. Some clones in this sample may be carry-over from other donors' samples.

CDR3 protein: CASSGTVKETQYF. CDR3 sequence (DNA): TGCGCCAGCAGCGGGACAGTCAAAGAGACCCAGTACTTC. This chain links TRBV5-1 with TRBJ2-5, with 7 bases identical to TRBD1. CDR3 size: 13 residues. Germline V gives CDR1 SGHRS, CDR2 YFSETQ. The junction had 3 bases not matched to a gene; V was cut back by 4 bases and J by 3 bases.

This sequence joins TRBV29-1 and TRBJ1-4; tentative D call: TRBD1 (6 bases). This CDR3 has 13 amino acids. Germline V lookup: CDR1 SQVTM, CDR2 ANQGSEA. Trimming removed 6 bases at V and 7 bases at J, with 15 bases between. The CDR3 is CSVYGGEIEKLFF. The DNA for the CDR3 is TGCAGCGTCTACGGGGGCGAAATTGAAAAACTGTTTTTT. The full variable domain, its missing parts supplied by reference TRBV29-1 and TRBJ1-4, is SAVISQKPSRDICQRGTSLTIQCQVDSQVTMMFWYRQQPGQSLTLIATANQGSEATYESGFVIDKFPISRPNLTFSTLTVSNMSPEDSSIYLCSVYGGEIEKLFFGSGTQLSVL.

The CDR3 spells CASRRRLAASTDTQYF. CDR3 coding DNA: TGTGCCAGCAGAAGGAGACTAGCAGCTAGCACAGATACGCAGTATTTT. The genes are TRBV28 and TRBJ2-3; TRBD2 matches 7 bases. The CDR3 sequence is 16 residues long. Germline-derived CDR1 and CDR2 are MDHEN and SYDVKM. J was trimmed by 0 bases and V by 6 bases; bases with no gene match: 9. The full variable domain, its missing parts supplied by reference TRBV28 and TRBJ2-3, is DVKVTQSSRYLVKRTGEKVFLECVQDMDHENMFWYRQDPGLGLRLIYFSYDVKMKEKGDIPEGYSVSREKKERFSLILESASTNQTSMYLCASRRRLAASTDTQYFGPGTRLTVL.

This chain joins TRBV30 and TRBJ2-1, with TRBD2 matching 8 bases. The CDR3 length is 16 residues. The V gene's germline CDR1 is GTSNPN and CDR2 SVGIG (reference sequence). V gave up 5 bases and J gave up 7 bases; unmatched junction bases: 16. The CDR3 DNA sequence: TGTGCCTGGGGCTCCCTGGGAGCGGGAGAATTGAATGAGCAGTTCTTC. Its protein is CAWGSLGAGELNEQFF. Full variable domain (outside the CDR3, taken from reference TRBV30 and TRBJ2-1): SQTIHQWPATLVQPVGSPLSLECTVEGTSNPNLYWYRQAAGRGLQLLFYSVGIGQISSEVPQNLSASRPQDRQFILSSKKLLLSDSGFYLCAWGSLGAGELNEQFFGPGTRLTVL.

This chain uses TRBV7-2 with TRBJ1-2, with D possibly being TRBD1 (5 bases). Trimming took 4 bases from V and 2 from J, leaving 11 bases between them. CDR1 and CDR2 (germline): SGHTA, FQGNSA. This CDR3 spans 14 amino acids. CDR3 bases: TGTGCCAGCAGCTCCGAGGGGAAAAACTATGGCTACACCTTC. Protein sequence: CASSSEGKNYGYTF.

The chain has TRBV7-9 and TRBJ2-1; 8 nucleotides agree with TRBD1. This CDR3 contains 15 residues. J lost 6 bases, V lost 5 bases, and 9 bases had no gene match. The germline V gene has CDR1 SEHNR and CDR2 FQNEAQ (reference sequence). The CDR3 region has the DNA TGTGCCAGCAGCCCGGGACAGGCCGTCGGCAATGAGCAGTTCTTC. Its protein product is CASSPGQAVGNEQFF.

This clone was detected many times. The chain employs TRBV18 and TRBJ2-7; a possible D gene is TRBD1 (5 bases). Germline CDR1 reads KGHSH; CDR2 reads LQKENI. V dropped 2 bases and J dropped 3 bases, with 8 bases sitting between them. This CDR3 spans 13 amino acids. In nucleotides, the CDR3 is TGTGCCAGCTCACCAAACACAGGCTACGAGCAGTACTTC. Translated: CASSPNTGYEQYF.

The chain is built from TRBV19 and TRBJ2-3; tentatively, D is TRBD1 (6 bases). The CDR3 loop spans 14 amino acids. V was trimmed by 6 bases and J by 0 bases, leaving 10 bases between them. Germline loops: CDR1 LNHDA, CDR2 SQIVND (reference sequence). The CDR3 bases are TGTGCCAGTAGCGGGACACGAAGCACAGATACGCAGTATTTT. This translates into CASSGTRSTDTQYF.

The J gene is TRBJ2-7, the V gene TRBV28; 13 nucleotides align to TRBD2. CDR1 and CDR2 from the germline V gene are MDHEN and SYDVKM. This CDR3 spans 15 amino acids. V dropped 5 bases and J dropped 1; count of bases not matched to a gene: 2. The CDR3 DNA reads TGTGCCAGCAGTCGACTAGCGGGAGGATCCTACGAGCAGTACTTC. This translates into CASSRLAGGSYEQYF.

This chain links TRBV7-3 with TRBJ2-2; weak D call: TRBD1 (7 bases). Germline V gene data show CDR1 as SGHTA and CDR2 as FQGTGA. Trimming took 5 bases from V and 0 from J, leaving 10 bases between them. The CDR3 has 15 amino acids. CDR3 in amino acids: CASSPRGANTGELFF. CDR3 bases: TGTGCCAGCAGCCCCAGGGGGGCGAACACCGGGGAGCTGTTTTTT. The full variable domain, rest sourced from reference TRBV7-3 and TRBJ2-2, is GAGVSQTPSNKVTEKGKYVELRCDPISGHTALYWYRQSLGQGPEFLIYFQGTGAADDSGLPNDRFFAVRPEGSVSTLKIQRTERGDSAVYLCASSPRGANTGELFFGEGSRLTVL.

This clone was seen repeatedly, ten times or more. The V and J genes are TRBV28 and TRBJ2-3, with unresolved D. Trimming took 4 bases from V and 0 from J, leaving 20 bases between them. The CDR3 spans 18 residues. Germline CDR1 is MDHEN and CDR2 is SYDVKM. DNA for the CDR3: TGTGCCAGCAGTTCCACGCCGTGGGCTGCCGTAAGCACAGATACGCAGTATTTT. Translating it yields CASSSTPWAAVSTDTQYF. Full variable domain (rest looked up from reference TRBV28 and TRBJ2-3): DVKVTQSSRYLVKRTGEKVFLECVQDMDHENMFWYRQDPGLGLRLIYFSYDVKMKEKGDIPEGYSVSREKKERFSLILESASTNQTSMYLCASSSTPWAAVSTDTQYFGPGTRLTVL.

This sequence joins TRBV19 and TRBJ2-5; TRBD2 aligns across 14 bases. Germline V gives CDR1 LNHDA, CDR2 SQIVND (reference sequence). This CDR3 contains 15 residues. The V and J ends lost 5 bases and 5 bases, in that order; junction bases with no gene match: 4. The CDR3 DNA is TGTGCCAGTAGTGGGACTAGCGGGAGCGGGGAGACCCAGTACTTC. Its translation: CASSGTSGSGETQYF.

The sample holds many counts of this clone. The gene calls are TRBV10-1 and TRBJ2-3; 8 nucleotides match TRBD2. This CDR3 spans 14 amino acids. The J segment lost 5 bases and the V segment lost 4 bases, leaving 5 bases of the junction unmatched. Germline V gene lookup returns CDR1 WNHNN and CDR2 SYGVQD (reference sequence). The CDR3 region is CASSAAGGLDTQYF. Written as DNA, the CDR3 is TGCGCCAGCAGTGCTGCGGGAGGTCTAGATACGCAGTATTTT.

The chain has TRBV4-1 and TRBJ1-5, with D possibly being TRBD1 (5 bases). Germline V gene lookup returns CDR1 MGHRA and CDR2 YSYEKL. V was cut by 6 bases and J by 0 bases, with 24 bases left in between. The length of the CDR3 is 19 residues. This CDR3 reads CASSPWGGKGAYSNQPQHF. CDR3 coding DNA: TGCGCCAGCAGTCCTTGGGGCGGGAAAGGGGCATATAGCAATCAGCCCCAGCATTTT.

The genes are TRBV5-4 and TRBJ1-2, with 7 positions matching TRBD1. The CDR3 is 17 amino acids. Germline V CDR1 and CDR2: SGHNT, YYREEE (reference sequence). The V segment lost 0 bases and the J segment 4 bases; nucleotides outside the gene matches: 12. CDR3 in amino acids: CASSLARQGSPLYGYTF. The CDR3 nucleotides read TGTGCCAGCAGCTTGGCAAGACAGGGATCCCCCCTCTATGGCTACACCTTC.

The chain combines TRBV6-5 with TRBJ2-5; a possible D gene is TRBD1 (6 bases). The end of the DNA is better explained by TRBJ2-7, so the J call may be wrong. The CDR3 length is 14 residues. CDR1 MNHEY and CDR2 SVGAGI come from the germline V gene. This CDR3 reads CASSYATGFYEQYF. The CDR3 bases are TGTGCCAGCAGTTACGCTACAGGGTTCTACGAGCAGTACTTC.

This clone has just one count. CDR3 protein: CASSHGRSSTDTQYF. Written as DNA, the CDR3 is TGTGCCAGCAGCCACGGGAGGTCTAGCACAGATACGCAGTATTTT. This sequence joins TRBV9 and TRBJ2-3; 7 positions match TRBD2. The CDR3 has 15 amino acids. Germline V gene sequence: CDR1 SGDLS, CDR2 YYNGEE. V lost 4 bases, J lost 0 bases, and 5 bases stayed unmatched. Full variable domain (remainder filled in from reference TRBV9 and TRBJ2-3): DSGVTQTPKHLITATGQRVTLRCSPRSGDLSVYWYQQSLDQGLQFLIQYYNGEERAKGNILERFSAQQFPDLHSELNLSSLELGDSALYFCASSHGRSSTDTQYFGPGTRLTVL.

This clone appeared a single time. The CDR3 sequence is CASSHSGHEQYF. DNA for the CDR3: TGTGCCAGCAGCCATTCTGGCCACGAGCAGTACTTC. The chain uses TRBV27 and TRBJ2-7, with D uncertain. V lost 6 bases to trimming and J lost 5 bases, with 11 bases between them. CDR3 length: 12 residues. Per germline, CDR1 MNHEY and CDR2 SMNVEV (reference sequence).

The V gene is TRBV15, the J gene TRBJ2-7; TRBD1 or TRBD2 may be the D gene (5 bases each). Trimming took off 6 bases at V and 7 bases at J, with 19 bases between the two ends. The V gene's germline CDR1 is LNHNV and CDR2 YYDKDF (reference sequence). The CDR3 has 14 residues. Here the CDR3 reads CATSSGTQREEQYF. The CDR3 bases are TGTGCCACCAGTAGTGGGACCCAGAGGGAAGAGCAGTACTTC.

This clone appeared once. The V call is TRBV11-2, the J call TRBJ2-5; 8 positions match TRBD1. Germline CDR1 and CDR2: SGHAT and FQNNGV. V was clipped by 5 bases and J by 7 bases; unmatched bases: 9. This CDR3 has 14 residues. The CDR3 sequence: CASSPAGGPGTQYF. The CDR3 DNA reads as TGTGCCAGCAGCCCCGCAGGGGGCCCCGGGACCCAGTACTTC.

V and J are TRBV28 and TRBJ2-1; the match to TRBD1 covers 11 bases. There are 16 residues in the CDR3. V lost 6 bases to trimming and J lost 4 bases; unmatched junction nucleotides: 8. CDR1 and CDR2 from the germline V gene are MDHEN and SYDVKM. CDR3 in amino acids: CASRAPGTGGYNEQFF. CDR3 DNA: TGTGCCAGCAGGGCCCCCGGGACAGGGGGATACAATGAGCAGTTCTTC. Together with reference TRBV28 and TRBJ2-1, the CDR3 gives the full variable domain: DVKVTQSSRYLVKRTGEKVFLECVQDMDHENMFWYRQDPGLGLRLIYFSYDVKMKEKGDIPEGYSVSREKKERFSLILESASTNQTSMYLCASRAPGTGGYNEQFFGPGTRLTVL.

This clone was found once. V gene TRBV10-2 combines with J gene TRBJ2-1; 7 nucleotides agree with TRBD1. This CDR3 comprises 18 residues. Trimming took 6 bases from V and 6 from J; bases not matched to a gene: 20. Per the germline V gene, CDR1 is WSHSY and CDR2 is SAAADI. CDR3 protein: CASRTELFDRALLNEQFF. The CDR3, as DNA: TGCGCCAGCAGAACCGAACTATTTGACAGGGCGCTTCTCAATGAGCAGTTCTTC.

This sequence joins TRBV28 and TRBJ1-2, with a possible D match to TRBD1 (6 bases). Germline assignment: CDR1 MDHEN and CDR2 SYDVKM. This CDR3 is 14 amino acids long. Trimming pared 2 bases from V and 8 bases from J, leaving 15 bases between. CDR3 sequence: CASSLRNRAGGYTF. The CDR3 DNA is TGTGCCAGCAGTTTACGTAACAGGGCCGGGGGCTACACCTTC.

The V call is TRBV5-1, the J call TRBJ2-5; the D is unclear. The CDR3 covers 13 residues. Germline loops: CDR1 SGHRS, CDR2 YFSETQ. V gave up 6 bases and J gave up 4 bases, with 13 bases separating them. CDR3 in DNA: TGCGCCAGCACCCGCCCACCGGGAGAGACCCAGTACTTC. It encodes CASTRPPGETQYF.

The rearrangement joins TRBV7-9 to TRBJ2-3, with a tentative D call TRBD1 (6 bases). Germline CDR1 is SEHNR and CDR2 is FQNEAQ (reference sequence). V lost 5 bases to trimming and J lost 2 bases, with 17 bases between them. The CDR3 has 16 amino acids. In DNA form, the CDR3 reads TGTGCCAGCAGCCGAAACGACAGGTCCTTCACAGATACGCAGTATTTT. This gives the protein CASSRNDRSFTDTQYF. Full variable domain (rest looked up from reference TRBV7-9 and TRBJ2-3): DTGVSQNPRHKITKRGQNVTFRCDPISEHNRLYWYRQTLGQGPEFLTYFQNEAQLEKSRLLSDRFSAERPKGSFSTLEIQRTEQGDSAMYLCASSRNDRSFTDTQYFGPGTRLTVL.